One and the same sample provided the 32 T cell receptor beta chains below, sequenced in a study of T cell repertoires in cytomegalovirus infection. Via MiXCR, TCRdb re-called the reads, giving one row per CDR3 protein. The sample includes 750,000 to 950,000 distinct CDR3 sequences, 25% to 30% seen only once; the top ten take about an eighth. Which antigens these TCRs recognize remains unknown. Specimen: cultured CD8+ T cells from PBMCs, collected from culture after CMV antigen stimulation. The origin of the receptors is a human donor in good health (CMV status not recorded). Some clones in this sample may be carry-over from other donors' samples.

The CDR3 reads CASSLLGQGIHNEQFF. CDR3 bases: TGTGCCAGCAGCCTTTTAGGACAGGGGATACATAATGAGCAGTTCTTC. This chain links TRBV4-2 with TRBJ2-1; 9 nucleotides line up with TRBD1. Per germline, CDR1 LGHNA and CDR2 YNFKEQ. Trimming at V came to 4 bases and at J to 7 bases, leaving 11 bases not matched to a gene. This CDR3 region has 16 residues.

CDR3 nucleotides: TGTGCCAGCAACAGGAACTATGGCTACACCTTC. Translation gives CASNRNYGYTF. V gene TRBV9 combines with J gene TRBJ1-2, with TRBD1 as a possible D gene (5 bases). The CDR3 has 11 amino acids. Between the trimmed V and J ends, which lost 6 bases and 2 bases, there was a span of 5 bases. Germline loops: CDR1 SGDLS, CDR2 YYNGEE.

This clonotype has a count of ten or more. The chain employs TRBV7-8 and TRBJ2-1, with 13 bases lining up with TRBD2. The CDR3 length is 17 residues. Germline lookup yields CDR1 SGHVS and CDR2 FQNEAQ. V shed 5 bases, J shed 5 bases, and the junction held 9 bases outside the gene matches. The DNA of the CDR3 is TGTGCCAGCAGCCCGAATCCACTAGCGGGGGGGAACAATGAGCAGTTCTTC. Translated, it gives CASSPNPLAGGNNEQFF.

This clonotype was counted at least ten times. This chain links TRBV27 with TRBJ1-1; no definite D call. CDR3 length: 13 amino acids. The germline V gene has CDR1 MNHEY and CDR2 SMNVEV (reference sequence). V gave up 6 bases and J gave up 1 base, with 9 bases separating them. CDR3 coding DNA: TGTGCCAGCAGCTTAGGACCGAACACTGAAGCTTTCTTT. Translated: CASSLGPNTEAFF.

This clonotype was detected many times. V and J are TRBV27 and TRBJ1-2; TRBD1 agrees at 7 bases. The germline CDR1 and CDR2 sequences are MNHEY and SMNVEV (reference sequence). This CDR3 contains 12 residues. J gave up 7 bases and V 7 bases, and 6 bases lay outside the gene matches. CDR3: CASIQPGGGYTF. In DNA, the CDR3 is TGTGCCAGCATTCAACCAGGGGGTGGCTACACCTTC.

This rearrangement joins TRBV27 to TRBJ1-1; no clear D gene. CDR1 and CDR2 (germline): MNHEY, SMNVEV (reference sequence). This CDR3 has 13 residues. Deletions cut 3 bases from V and 4 bases from J, with 9 bases between. The CDR3 loop is CASSFGAPTEAFF. Written as DNA, the CDR3 is TGTGCCAGCAGTTTCGGCGCCCCCACTGAAGCTTTCTTT.

The rearrangement uses TRBV4-1 and TRBJ1-6; 11 bases line up with TRBD1. Trimming cost V 0 bases and J 6 bases; bases outside gene matches: 1. Per the germline V gene, CDR1 is MGHRA and CDR2 is YSYEKL. The CDR3 extends over 16 amino acids. The CDR3 is CASSQDGQGANSPLHF. In DNA, the CDR3 is TGCGCCAGCAGCCAAGACGGACAGGGGGCTAATTCACCCCTCCACTTT.

This clonotype was seen only a few times. This rearrangement joins TRBV15 to TRBJ1-4; maybe TRBD1 (5 bases). Trimming took 6 bases from V and 0 from J, leaving 14 bases between them. The CDR3 contains 16 residues. CDR1 LNHNV and CDR2 YYDKDF come from the germline V gene (reference sequence). The CDR3 region has the DNA TGTGCCACCAGGGATCGCGACAGTGCAACTAATGAAAAACTGTTTTTT. Translated, it gives CATRDRDSATNEKLFF.

The chain has TRBV5-4 and TRBJ2-1, with D tentatively TRBD2 (6 bases). The CDR3 extends over 13 amino acids. From germline, CDR1 is SGHNT and CDR2 YYREEE (reference sequence). V lost 10 bases to trimming and J lost 0 bases, with 11 bases between them. The CDR3 DNA follows: TGTGCCGTACGGGGGTTCTCCTACAATGAGCAGTTCTTC. Its protein product is CAVRGFSYNEQFF.

At least ten counts were recorded for this clonotype. The chain couples TRBV6-1 to TRBJ2-1; D is tentatively TRBD1 or TRBD2 (5 bases each). V dropped 10 bases and J dropped 6 bases, with 13 bases sitting between them. The V gene's germline CDR1 is MNHNS and CDR2 SASEGT. This CDR3 is built from 12 residues. The DNA of the CDR3 is TGTGCCACGAGGGGATACCTCAATGAGCAGTTCTTC. It translates to CATRGYLNEQFF.

The chain recombines TRBV4-1 with TRBJ1-5; D gene uncertain. CDR1 is MGHRA and CDR2 is YSYEKL in the germline V gene. The CDR3 extends over 15 amino acids. V was clipped by 0 bases and J by 7 bases, with 13 bases between them. The CDR3, as DNA: TGCGCCAGCAGCCAAGATATGGGTGTTCAACAGCCCCAGCATTTT. This encodes CASSQDMGVQQPQHF.

This clonotype was seen repeatedly, ten times or more. The chain has TRBV15 and TRBJ2-7; TRBD2 matches 12 bases. Trimming removed 5 bases from V and 2 bases from J; junction bases left unmatched: 16. CDR3 length equals 19 residues. Germline V gene sequence: CDR1 LNHNV, CDR2 YYDKDF (reference sequence). This CDR3 reads CATSSHRGQLAGGAYEQYV. The CDR3 coding sequence is TGTGCCACCAGCTCCCACAGGGGCCAACTAGCGGGGGGCGCCTACGAGCAGTACGTC.

This clonotype was counted a few times. V and J are TRBV27 and TRBJ2-7, with a tentative D call TRBD2 (7 bases). Trimming cost V 0 bases and J 4 bases, with 13 bases left between them. Germline CDR1 and CDR2: MNHEY and SMNVEV (reference sequence). The CDR3 is made up of 15 amino acids. The CDR3 sequence is CASSLSGGGGYEQYV. The DNA of the CDR3 is TGTGCCAGCAGTTTATCGGGGGGAGGGGGGTACGAGCAGTACGTC.

V is TRBV14 and J is TRBJ2-7; no reliable D call. From germline, CDR1 is SGHDN and CDR2 FVKESK. This CDR3 contains 12 residues. V lost 1 base, J lost 3 bases, and 4 bases lay in between. The CDR3 reads CASSQGFYEQYV. The CDR3 DNA reads as TGTGCCAGCAGCCAAGGGTTCTACGAGCAGTACGTC.

The J gene is TRBJ2-3, the V gene TRBV12-3 or TRBV12-4, with 10 bases aligning to TRBD2. The CDR3 consists of 19 residues. The V gene end was trimmed by 3 bases and the J gene end by 6 bases; junction bases not matched to a gene: 18. CDR3 in DNA: TGTGCCAGCAGTTTCTTACTAGCGGGGAATCCCATGTTGACGGATACGCAGTATTTT. As protein: CASSFLLAGNPMLTDTQYF.

CDR3: CASSDSGSPYNEQFF. The CDR3 DNA follows: TGTGCCAGCAGTGACTCTGGCAGTCCCTACAATGAGCAGTTCTTC. The chain combines TRBV6-4 with TRBJ2-1; no firm D call. Trimming shortened V by 0 bases and J by 2 bases, and 8 bases separated the two germline ends. Germline-derived CDR1 and CDR2 are MRHNA and SNTAGT. There are 15 residues in the CDR3.

The CDR3 DNA follows: TGCAGCGTTACTGGGGAGACCCAGTACTTC. Its protein product is CSVTGETQYF. This rearrangement joins TRBV29-1 to TRBJ2-5; D remains ambiguous. Trimming took off 5 bases at V and 5 bases at J, with 6 bases between the two ends. The germline V gene has CDR1 SQVTM and CDR2 ANQGSEA. The CDR3 spans 10 residues.

J is TRBJ1-3 and V is TRBV15; D possibly corresponds to TRBD1 (5 bases). Germline V gene sequence: CDR1 LNHNV, CDR2 YYDKDF (reference sequence). V lost 8 bases, J lost 3 bases, and 17 bases lay in between. The CDR3 contains 15 residues. CDR3 amino acids: CATRPGAGIGNTIYF. The CDR3, as DNA: TGTGCCACCCGCCCCGGGGCAGGGATTGGAAACACCATATATTTT.

This clonotype was detected only once. The rearrangement links TRBV10-3 to TRBJ1-3, with a tentative D call TRBD1 (6 bases). Deletions cut 7 bases from V and 5 bases from J, with 18 bases between. The length of the CDR3 is 15 residues. Germline loops: CDR1 ENHRY, CDR2 SYGVKD. The chain's CDR3 is CAINGGPWDRNTIYF. Here the CDR3 DNA reads TGTGCCATCAACGGGGGGCCATGGGATAGAAACACCATATATTTT.

V gene TRBV12-3 or TRBV12-4 combines with J gene TRBJ1-2; D perhaps matches TRBD1 (5 bases). The CDR3 extends over 14 amino acids. Trimming took 4 bases from V and 7 from J, leaving 16 bases between them. CDR3 sequence reads: CASSSGAGISGYTF. The CDR3 DNA is TGTGCCAGCAGTTCTGGGGCAGGGATTTCTGGCTACACCTTC.

This clonotype was seen only a few times. V usage is TRBV2 and J usage is TRBJ2-1, with a possible D match to TRBD1 (5 bases). CDR1 is SNHLY, CDR2 FYNNEI, per germline. The CDR3 is 16 residues long. V lost 1 base, J lost 2 bases, and 12 bases lay in between. The CDR3 reads CASSEVPRAPYNEQFF. The CDR3 DNA follows: TGTGCCAGCAGTGAAGTCCCCAGGGCCCCCTACAATGAGCAGTTCTTC.

This clonotype was observed a handful of times. The chain employs TRBV27 and TRBJ2-5; perhaps TRBD2 as D (6 bases). The CDR3 is made up of 15 amino acids. Trimming pared 5 bases from V and 5 bases from J, leaving 18 bases between. Per germline, CDR1 MNHEY and CDR2 SMNVEV (reference sequence). The CDR3 protein is CASSITGRSGETQYF. CDR3 DNA sequence: TGTGCCAGCAGTATAACGGGGAGGTCGGGGGAGACCCAGTACTTC.

The rearrangement links TRBV27 to TRBJ1-1; tentatively, D is TRBD1 (5 bases). Germline lookup yields CDR1 MNHEY and CDR2 SMNVEV (reference sequence). CDR3 length: 13 amino acids. V was cut by 3 bases and J by 5 bases, with 10 bases left in between. Here the CDR3 DNA reads TGTGCCAGCAGTTTCCAGGGTGAAACTGAAGCTTTCTTT. Residues: CASSFQGETEAFF.

Many counts were recorded for this clonotype. This chain joins TRBV7-9 and TRBJ2-1, with D perhaps matching TRBD1 (6 bases). The CDR3 runs to 14 residues. Trimming stripped 1 base from V and 4 bases from J, with 8 bases between. Looked up from germline, CDR1 is SEHNR and CDR2 is FQNEAQ (reference sequence). This CDR3 is CASSLETGYNEQFF. CDR3 DNA: TGTGCCAGCAGCTTAGAGACAGGTTACAATGAGCAGTTCTTC.

This clonotype has a handful of counts. DNA of the CDR3: TGTGCCAGCAGCCCCCCCATGAACACTGAAGCTTTCTTT. It yields the protein CASSPPMNTEAFF. The chain recombines TRBV13 with TRBJ1-1; the D is unclear. Germline-derived CDR1 and CDR2 are PRHDT and FYEKMQ (reference sequence). The CDR3 is made up of 13 amino acids. Trimming took off 5 bases at V and 0 bases at J, with 7 bases between the two ends.

This chain links TRBV4-1 with TRBJ1-1, with TRBD1 as a possible D gene (5 bases). V lost 5 bases and J 7 bases, leaving 8 bases between the germline ends. Germline V gives CDR1 MGHRA, CDR2 YSYEKL. This CDR3 has 11 residues. The CDR3 protein is CASSWGSEAFF. CDR3 nucleotide sequence: TGCGCCAGCAGCTGGGGCAGTGAAGCTTTCTTT.

This clonotype was found a few times. The chain links TRBV7-9 to TRBJ2-7; the match to TRBD1 covers 9 bases. The CDR3 contains 17 residues. Trimming removed 5 bases from V and 4 bases from J; junction bases left unmatched: 15. Germline values: CDR1 SEHNR, CDR2 FQNEAQ (reference sequence). The CDR3 loop reads CASSPRTGALFSYEQYV. The CDR3 DNA follows: TGTGCCAGCAGCCCCAGGACAGGGGCCTTATTTTCTTACGAGCAGTACGTC.

The chain links TRBV27 to TRBJ1-6; no firm D call. Trimming took off 5 bases at V and 8 bases at J, with 10 bases between the two ends. CDR1 and CDR2 (germline): MNHEY, SMNVEV (reference sequence). The CDR3 covers 13 residues. The CDR3, as DNA: TGTGCCAGCAGTATCGGGGTTGATTCACCCCTCCACTTT. This codes for CASSIGVDSPLHF.

The chain joins TRBV7-6 to TRBJ2-5, with D uncertain. The CDR3 length is 13 residues. Looked up from germline, CDR1 is SGHVS and CDR2 is FNYEAQ. V gave up 5 bases and J gave up 4 bases, with 11 bases separating them. The CDR3 coding sequence is TGTGCCAGCAGCCTAGGAGTCCCAGAGACCCAGTACTTC. The encoded protein is CASSLGVPETQYF.

This CDR3 reads CASSDYRRMDEQFF. As DNA, the CDR3 is TGTGCCAGCAGTGATTACAGGAGAATGGATGAGCAGTTCTTC. The chain carries TRBV25-1 and TRBJ2-1; TRBD1 might be the D (5 bases). V was cut by 3 bases and J by 8 bases, with 14 bases left in between. The CDR3 contains 14 residues. Germline CDR1 MGHDK, CDR2 SYGVNS.

V gene TRBV19 combines with J gene TRBJ1-2; D gene uncertain. CDR3 size: 14 residues. Germline V gene lookup returns CDR1 LNHDA and CDR2 SQIVND (reference sequence). Trimming shortened V by 7 bases and J by 4 bases, and 16 bases separated the two germline ends. DNA of the CDR3: TGTGCCAGTACCACGATCGGAGACCGCTATGGCTACACCTTC. As protein: CASTTIGDRYGYTF.

This clonotype was counted a few times. This CDR3 is CASSFRETSTDTQYF. CDR3 in DNA: TGCGCCAGCAGCTTCCGGGAAACTAGCACAGATACGCAGTATTTT. The chain links TRBV5-1 to TRBJ2-3; D possibly corresponds to TRBD2 (5 bases). CDR3 length equals 15 residues. V lost 2 bases, J lost 0 bases, and 10 bases lay in between. The germline V gene has CDR1 SGHRS and CDR2 YFSETQ.